This T cell receptor (beta chain) comes out of a study of T-cell memory formation after mild COVID-19. Whole-study results and caveats: A subset of responding clones appeared in pre-infection memory, suggesting cross-reactive memory joined.

5'RACE with constant-segment primers yielded barcoded, UMI-tagged TCR alpha and TCR beta cDNA libraries. Via MiXCR, TCRdb re-called the 5' RACE reads, giving one row per CDR3 protein. The table shows 400,000 to 500,000 distinct CDR3 sequences, with more than 15% occurring only once. In germline, CDR1 is SGHRS, CDR2 YFSETQ. V was cut by 2 bases and J by 7 bases, with 22 bases left in between. The CDR3 extends over 17 amino acids. To note about this clonotype: Antigen unknown.

The chain carries TRBV5-1 and TRBJ2-4, with D possibly TRBD2 on 6 matching bases. This receptor was identified in a man between 18 and 35 years old who had mild COVID-19 (a few samples of this study predate the infection). Cell type and time point are not known. The sample taken for sequencing was PBMCs or a T cell subset sorted from them (not recorded which). The CDR3 spells CASSFRPQVRGFNIQYF. CDR3 DNA sequence: TGCGCCAGCAGCTTTCGTCCCCAGGTCCGGGGGTTTAACATTCAGTACTTC.